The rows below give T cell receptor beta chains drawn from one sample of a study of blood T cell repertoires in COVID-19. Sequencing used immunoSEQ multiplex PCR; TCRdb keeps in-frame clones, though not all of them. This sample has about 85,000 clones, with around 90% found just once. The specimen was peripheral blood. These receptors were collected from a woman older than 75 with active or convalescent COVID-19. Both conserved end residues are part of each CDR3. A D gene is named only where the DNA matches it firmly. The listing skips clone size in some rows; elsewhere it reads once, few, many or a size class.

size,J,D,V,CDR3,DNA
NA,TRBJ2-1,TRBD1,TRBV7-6,CASSYIRRPTGQGYNEQFF,TGTGCCAGCAGCTATATCAGAAGGCCTACAGGACAGGGGTACAATGAGCAGTTCTTC
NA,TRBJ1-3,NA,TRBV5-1,CASSEAGPVSGNTIYF,TGCGCCAGCAGTGAGGCAGGGCCCGTCTCTGGAAACACCATATATTTT
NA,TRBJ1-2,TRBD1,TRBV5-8,CASSFPGTGGRGYTF,TGTGCCAGCAGCTTCCCCGGGACAGGGGGCCGAGGCTACACCTTC
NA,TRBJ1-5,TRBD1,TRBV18,CASSATGGRWNQPQHF,TGTGCCAGCTCAGCGACAGGGGGTCGATGGAATCAGCCCCAGCATTTT
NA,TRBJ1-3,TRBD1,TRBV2,CASNRGHLVGNTIYF,TGTGCCAGCAACAGGGGCCACTTGGTTGGAAACACCATATATTTT
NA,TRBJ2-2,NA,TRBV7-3,CASSLSSSANTGELFF,TGTGCCAGCAGCTTAAGTTCATCGGCGAACACCGGGGAGCTGTTTTTT
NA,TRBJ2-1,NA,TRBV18,CASSPMESSYNEQFF,TGTGCCAGCTCACCAATGGAGAGCTCCTACAATGAGCAGTTCTTC
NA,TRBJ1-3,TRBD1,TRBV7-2,CASSPSGGQSGNTIYF,TGTGCCAGCAGCCCCTCAGGGGGCCAATCTGGAAACACCATATATTTT
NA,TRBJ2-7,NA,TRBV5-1,CASSLDVAAPYEQYF,TGCGCCAGCAGCTTGGATGTGGCGGCTCCCTACGAGCAGTACTTC
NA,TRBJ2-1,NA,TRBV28,CASGGTGGDAYNEQFF,TGTGCCAGCGGTGGGACCGGGGGAGACGCCTACAATGAGCAGTTCTTC
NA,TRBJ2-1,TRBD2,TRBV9,CASSPLYSGRVREQFF,TGTGCCAGCAGCCCTTTATACAGCGGGAGGGTTAGGGAGCAGTTCTTC
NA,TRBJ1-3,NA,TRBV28,CASSLAGRGLSGNTIYF,TGTGCCAGCAGTTTAGCCGGGAGGGGCCTCTCTGGAAACACCATATATTTT
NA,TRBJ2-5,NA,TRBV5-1,CASSLIFSQETQYF,TGCGCCAGCAGCTTGATCTTCTCCCAAGAGACCCAGTACTTC
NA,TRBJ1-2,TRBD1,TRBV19,CASSIGTVDYGYTF,TGTGCCAGTAGTATCGGGACAGTGGACTATGGCTACACCTTC
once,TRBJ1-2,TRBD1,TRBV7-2,CASSRDSYGYTF,TGTGCCAGCAGCCGGGACAGTTATGGCTACACCTTC
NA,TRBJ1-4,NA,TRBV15,CATSRDMANEKLFF,TGTGCCACCAGCAGGGACATGGCTAATGAAAAACTGTTTTTT
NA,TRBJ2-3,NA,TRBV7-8,CASSLKTGKRTDTQYF,TGTGCCAGCAGCCTCAAAACAGGGAAACGCACAGATACGCAGTATTTT
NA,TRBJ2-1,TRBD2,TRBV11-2,CASSPLMGYGTRANNEQFF,TGTGCCAGCAGCCCGCTTATGGGATATGGGACTAGGGCAAACAATGAGCAGTTCTTC
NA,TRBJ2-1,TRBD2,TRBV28,CASITLISGRSDNEQFF,TGTGCCAGCATCACATTAATAAGCGGGAGGTCGGACAATGAGCAGTTCTTC
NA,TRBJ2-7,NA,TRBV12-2,CASSLSGATYEQYF,TGTGCAAGTTCGTTGAGCGGGGCCACCTACGAGCAGTACTTC
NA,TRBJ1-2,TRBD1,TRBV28,CASSPGDSGYTF,TGTGCCAGCAGTCCCGGGGACAGTGGCTACACCTTC
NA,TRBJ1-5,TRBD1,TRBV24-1,CATSDRGLQPQHF,TGTGCCACCAGTGACAGGGGGCTACAGCCCCAGCATTTT
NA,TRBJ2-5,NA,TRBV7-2,CASSLVSGGTQYF,TGTGCCAGCAGCTTAGTCTCCGGGGGGACCCAGTACTTC
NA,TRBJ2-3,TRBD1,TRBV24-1,CATSGGQGRADTQYF,TGTGCCACCAGTGGCGGACAGGGTAGGGCAGATACGCAGTATTTT
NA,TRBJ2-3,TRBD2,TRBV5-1,CASSSLAGDTQYF,TGCGCCAGCAGCTCCTTAGCGGGAGATACGCAGTATTTT
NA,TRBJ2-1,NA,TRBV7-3,CASSLETARNEQFF,TGTGCCAGCAGCTTAGAGACAGCGCGAAATGAGCAGTTCTTC
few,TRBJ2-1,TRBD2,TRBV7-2,CASSLVLAGGRNEQFF,TGTGCCAGCAGCTTAGTGCTAGCGGGAGGTAGGAATGAGCAGTTCTTC
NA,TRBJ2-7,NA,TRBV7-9,CASSLRVRSSSYEQYF,TGTGCCAGCAGCTTACGGGTGCGGTCCAGCTCCTACGAGCAGTACTTC
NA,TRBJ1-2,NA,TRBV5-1,CASSPESHEDGYTF,TGCGCCAGCAGCCCCGAATCCCACGAGGATGGCTACACCTTC
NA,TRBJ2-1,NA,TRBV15,CATSRGARSDNEQFF,TGTGCCACCAGCAGAGGGGCCAGATCGGACAATGAGCAGTTCTTC
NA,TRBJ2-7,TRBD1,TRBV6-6,CASSSRQGGYEQYF,TGTGCCAGCAGTTCGCGACAGGGGGGCTACGAGCAGTACTTC
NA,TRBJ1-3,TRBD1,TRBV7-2,CASSLRGPGGASGNTIYF,TGTGCCAGCAGCTTAAGGGGGCCGGGCGGAGCTTCTGGAAACACCATATATTTT
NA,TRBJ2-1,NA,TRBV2,CASSVTSREQFF,TGTGCCAGCAGTGTAACTAGCAGAGAGCAGTTCTTC
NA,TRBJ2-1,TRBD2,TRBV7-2,CASSLSSGPGAYNEQFF,TGTGCCAGCAGCTTGTCTAGCGGCCCTGGGGCCTACAATGAGCAGTTCTTC
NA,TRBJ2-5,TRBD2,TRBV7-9,CASGVAGDGETQYF,TGTGCCAGCGGGGTAGCGGGAGATGGGGAGACCCAGTACTTC
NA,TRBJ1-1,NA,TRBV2,CASSVLTVNTEAFF,TGTGCCAGCAGTGTCCTGACAGTGAACACTGAAGCTTTCTTT